The text below deals with one T cell receptor (beta chain). It has no known antigen specificity. This likely reflects a read error, since a far larger clone is one base away. Additional DNA sequences in this sample encode the identical CDR3. Using the deep immunoSEQ assay, TCR CDR3 regions were amplified from genomic DNA by multiplex PCR. Extracted genomic DNA from each cell subset was distributed evenly across all wells of several immunoSEQ 96-well plates, and each plate was treated as a replicate. For unsorted PBMC, each replicate PCR was loaded with roughly 270 ng genomic DNA, equivalent to approximately 33,000 T cell genomes. Ten immunoSEQ deep assay plates were used to sequence unsorted PBMC genomic DNA. Purified libraries were quantified with a Qubit 3.0 fluorometer, sized on a Bioanalyzer 2100, and re-quantified with the KAPA Library Quantification kit. Every immunoSEQ 96-well plate was sequenced on a separate single-read 150-cycle Illumina NextSeq 550 flow cell. Turning to the authors' computational methods: The immunoSEQ output contained only junctional sequences without quality scores, so filtering could not match that applied to full-length reads. To assign V/J genes and CDR3, sequences were annotated using PyIR, a Python wrapper for IgBLAST v1.9, with IMGT germline references. Reads were filtered out if the reads had weak V/J assignments (E-value above 1e-6), no CDR3, stop codons, out-of-frame junctions, or ambiguous translated residues. V3J clonotypes were defined by identical inferred V gene, J gene, and CDR3 amino acid sequence. Percentage overlap between repertoires was computed as shared unique clonotypes divided by the size of the smaller repertoire. Repertoire richness was assessed with RTK rarefaction, the Chao1 estimator, and Recon v2.1 estimates of unobserved clonotypes. TCRdb retrieved this table from immuneACCESS and kept in-frame rearrangements only. Not all clones are present; in checked studies, unresolved V genes account for under half, and no reason is known for the remainder. That table supplies the V and J calls and clone size; D and trimming were determined from the DNA. A total of 450,000 to 500,000 clones appear in this sample, over 70% of them only once. Approximately 11% of the sample comes from the top ten.

These data come from a study of shared clonotypes between healthy human individuals (dated by TCRdb to the early 2020s). Looking at the study overall: The cohort included three men and a couple of women between 18 and 49 years of age. Per donor, leukapheresis produced somewhere between about 0.9 and 9.5 billion PBMCs. Libraries were prepared and TCR repertoires were sequenced by different laboratories using diverse techniques, in order to increase sequencing depth and limit assay-specific biases. Blood TCR repertoires of about 5 healthy adults were deeply sequenced to estimate repertoire size and the extent of clonotype sharing between individuals.

Ends trimmed: V by 5 bases, J by 5 bases; bases unmatched to a gene: 12. The CDR1 and CDR2 encoded by the germline V gene are SNHLY and FYNNEI. Taken from cysteine to phenylalanine, the CDR3 has 16 residues. Solely the CDR3 DNA is kept, with 48 bases framed from the first base. General findings and caveats noted by the study authors: Because the study included only a small number of donors, the genetic and exposure-history diversity represented was limited. Pairwise subsampling led to the expectation that sequencing depth would affect the degree of clonotype sharing among donors. Only blood was sampled, and tissue TCR repertoires likely differ from those in blood.

Healthy HIV-negative adults with no recently reported acute infections or vaccinations were included as donors. All donors were Caucasian adults living in Nashville, Tennessee, USA. For unsorted samples, 100 million or so PBMCs were counted, and genomic DNA was extracted using the QIAamp DNA Blood Mini kit. After blood collection by leukapheresis, PBMCs were isolated using Ficoll-Histopaque density gradient centrifugation and then cryopreserved in the vapor phase of liquid nitrogen. This receptor was identified in a woman aged 40 to 50 in good health. Some clones in this sample may be carry-over from other donors' samples. The receptor chain draws on TRBV2 and TRBJ2-5, and TRBD2 matches 9 of the central bases. The material sequenced was PBMCs. CDR3 reads: CASSPGLAGGRETQYF. The DNA sequence reads TGTGCCAGCAGTCCGGGACTAGCAGGAGGACGGGAGACCCAGTACTTC.